This TCR beta chain was observed in a study of blood T cells in healthy people across ages. The second PCR ran about 6 to 11 cycles with a sample-barcoded 5' primer and J-beta primers. TCRdb fed the 5' RACE reads into MiXCR, producing one record per CDR3 protein. The sample has 1.2 million to 1.5 million distinct CDR3 sequences; roughly 45% are singletons. CDR1 and CDR2 (germline): LGHDT, YNNKEL (reference sequence). Unmatched junction bases numbered 9, after V lost 1 base and J lost 11 bases. This CDR3 region has 14 residues. This clonotype came up once. This receptor was taken from a woman under 30 in good health. This sequence joins TRBV3-1 and TRBJ2-5, with 8 bases that match TRBD2. Source material: blood. DNA of the CDR3: TGTGCCAGCAGCCAAGTCGTACTAGCGGCTGAGCAGTACTTC. Translation gives CASSQVVLAAEQYF.